This T cell receptor (beta chain) was identified in a study of OX40 agonist ivuxolimab in advanced cancers. Study results and limitations: CD4+ and CD8+ blood T cells expanded clonally by week 6 at 0.1 to 3.0 mg/kg.

This table comes from immunoSEQ multiplex PCR, and its TCRdb copy is limited to in-frame clones, with some not included. The table includes over 50,000 clones, under 90% detected once. CDR3 length: 15 amino acids. Germline V gene sequence: CDR1 SGHDN, CDR2 FVKESK. V was cut by 2 bases and J by 2 bases, with 11 bases left in between. About this clone: The antigen is not known.

Systemic immunosuppression or autoimmune disease history was grounds to exclude patients. This sample comprised CD4+ or CD8+ T cells sorted from blood, obtained in a trial of the OX40 agonist ivuxolimab. This sequence joins TRBV14 and TRBJ2-3; no clear D gene. The TCR originated in an adult with an advanced solid tumor such as melanoma, head and neck, liver or kidney cancer. Here the CDR3 reads CASSQSFGSTDTQYF. For the CDR3, the DNA is TGTGCCAGCAGCCAATCGTTCGGATCCACAGATACGCAGTATTTT. Supplemented by reference TRBV14 and TRBJ2-3, the full variable domain reads EAGVTQFPSHSVIEKGQTVTLRCDPISGHDNLYWYRRVMGKEIKFLLHFVKESKQDESGMPNNRFLAERTGGTYSTLKVQPAELEDSGVYFCASSQSFGSTDTQYFGPGTRLTVL.